A single sample is the source of the 21 T cell receptor beta chains below, sequenced in a study of Graves' ophthalmopathy and Graves' hyperthyroidism. Transcripts of RNA were the source for amplifying TCR beta CDR3 regions. HTBI primers primed a first-round RT-PCR, and a second-round multiplex PCR followed. From the multiplex PCR reads, TCRdb called clonotypes with MiXCR, one entry per CDR3 protein. This sample yields about 410,000 distinct CDR3 sequences, of which approximately 20% are seen a single time; roughly 1.5% belongs to the top ten. The source material was peripheral blood. The receptors stem from a woman aged 18 to 35 with Graves' ophthalmopathy.

The chain carries TRBV10-3 and TRBJ1-5; no firm D call. V was cut by 4 bases and J by 1 base, with 8 bases left in between. The CDR3 covers 14 residues. Germline CDR1 reads ENHRY; CDR2 reads SYGVKD. CDR3 protein: CAISAEQSNQPQHF. The CDR3 bases are TGTGCCATCAGTGCCGAACAGAGCAATCAGCCCCAGCATTTT.

The gene calls are TRBV20-1 and TRBJ2-5; TRBD2 matches 16 bases. Germline V gene data show CDR1 as DFQATT and CDR2 as SNEGSKA (reference sequence). J gave up 4 bases and V 6 bases, and 8 bases lay outside the gene matches. This CDR3 spans 16 amino acids. Here the CDR3 reads CSAKGLAGGPGETQYF. In DNA form, the CDR3 reads TGCAGTGCAAAGGGACTAGCGGGAGGGCCGGGAGAGACCCAGTACTTC.

This clonotype was seen repeatedly, ten times or more. This chain uses TRBV12-3 or TRBV12-4 with TRBJ2-4, with D maybe TRBD2 (5 bases). This CDR3 is built from 16 residues. V shed 1 base and J shed 0 bases, with 10 bases lying between them. Written as DNA, the CDR3 is TGTGCCAGCAGTTTAGGCGGGTTGATAGCCAAAAACATTCAGTACTTC. Its translation is CASSLGGLIAKNIQYF.

Only one count was recorded for this clonotype. The chain links TRBV20-1 to TRBJ2-7; the D gene is possibly TRBD2 (6 bases). The V gene lost 0 bases and the J gene lost 0 bases, with 12 bases spanning the gap. The CDR3 consists of 15 residues. Germline-derived CDR1 and CDR2 are DFQATT and SNEGSKA (reference sequence). The CDR3 DNA reads TGCAGTGCTAGAGACCTAGGAGGGAGCTCCTACGAGCAGTACTTC. Translated: CSARDLGGSSYEQYF.

This clonotype appeared many times. The gene calls are TRBV2 and TRBJ2-4, with TRBD2 as a possible D gene (7 bases). CDR3 length equals 14 residues. The germline V and J ends were trimmed by 2 bases and 7 bases, with 12 bases remaining between them. CDR1 and CDR2 (germline): SNHLY, FYNNEI. The DNA of the CDR3 is TGTGCCAGCAGTGAAAATAGGGGGGGGAACATTCAGTACTTC. Amino acid sequence: CASSENRGGNIQYF.

This clonotype was observed at least ten times. The chain employs TRBV6-2 or TRBV6-3 and TRBJ2-5; possibly TRBD2 for D (5 bases). The ends were cut back, 2 bases at V and 5 bases at J, with 12 bases in the middle. Germline assignment: CDR1 MNHEY and CDR2 SVGEGT. The CDR3 has 14 residues. The CDR3 loop reads CASSYPGSDETQYF. CDR3 DNA sequence: TGTGCCAGCAGTTACCCGGGGTCGGATGAGACCCAGTACTTC.

This clonotype has at least ten counts. V usage is TRBV24-1 and J usage is TRBJ2-5; D is ambiguous. Germline-derived CDR1 and CDR2 are KGHDR and SFDVKD. Trimming cost V 3 bases and J 5 bases, with 6 bases left between them. The CDR3 contains 12 residues. In DNA, the CDR3 is TGTGCCACCAGTGATCGCGTGGAGACCCAGTACTTC. Protein product: CATSDRVETQYF.

This clonotype has a count of ten or more. The rearrangement joins TRBV12-3 or TRBV12-4 to TRBJ1-6, with TRBD1 as a possible D gene (6 bases). The CDR3 spans 16 residues. Deletions cut 3 bases from V and 6 bases from J, with 15 bases between. The CDR3 reads CASSFSIRGSNSPLHF. The CDR3 nucleotides read TGTGCCAGCAGTTTTTCAATAAGGGGGAGTAATTCACCCCTCCACTTT.

This clonotype has at least ten counts. The gene calls are TRBV28 and TRBJ1-2; 8 bases match TRBD1. There are 14 residues in the CDR3. Losses at the gene ends were 6 bases for V and 0 bases for J; bases not matched to a gene: 3. Germline CDR1 reads MDHEN; CDR2 reads SYDVKM. In DNA, the CDR3 is TGTGCCAGCAGGCGGACAGGGACTAACTATGGCTACACCTTC. The encoded protein is CASRRTGTNYGYTF.

This clonotype occurred many times. This chain connects TRBV11-2 to TRBJ2-7, with D possibly called TRBD1 or TRBD2 (5 bases each). V was cut by 4 bases and J by 2 bases, with 15 bases left in between. This CDR3 has 15 amino acids. Per the germline V gene, CDR1 is SGHAT and CDR2 is FQNNGV. The CDR3 DNA sequence: TGTGCCAGCAGCTCATCCGGGACGGGGCCCTACGAGCAGTACTTC. This codes for CASSSSGTGPYEQYF.

This clonotype was recorded many times. The chain is built from TRBV28 and TRBJ2-7; 9 positions agree with TRBD1. The CDR3 totals 14 residues. Germline V CDR1 and CDR2: MDHEN, SYDVKM. J lost 5 bases, V lost 7 bases, and 9 bases had no gene match. CDR3 nucleotide sequence: TGTGCCAGCACTATCGGGACAGGGCTTCACGAGCAGTACTTC. This gives the protein CASTIGTGLHEQYF.

This rearrangement joins TRBV9 to TRBJ1-6, with D unresolved. Trimming stripped 0 bases from V and 7 bases from J, with 17 bases between. This CDR3 contains 17 residues. Looked up from germline, CDR1 is SGDLS and CDR2 is YYNGEE. The CDR3 protein is CASSVEVEPGRNSPLHF. The CDR3 nucleotides read TGTGCCAGCAGCGTAGAGGTGGAGCCCGGTCGGAATTCACCCCTCCACTTT. Using reference TRBV9 and TRBJ1-6 for the parts outside the CDR3, the full variable domain is DSGVTQTPKHLITATGQRVTLRCSPRSGDLSVYWYQQSLDQGLQFLIQYYNGEERAKGNILERFSAQQFPDLHSELNLSSLELGDSALYFCASSVEVEPGRNSPLHFGNGTRLTVT.

The CDR3 DNA sequence: TGCGCCAGCAGCTTGGTGACAGGGAGTCGCAACTATGGCTACACCTTC. It codes for CASSLVTGSRNYGYTF. The V gene is TRBV5-1, the J gene TRBJ1-2, with 7 bases lining up with TRBD1. Germline V gene data show CDR1 as SGHRS and CDR2 as YFSETQ. The CDR3 consists of 16 residues. V shed 0 bases and J 2 bases; nucleotides not matched to a gene: 7. Drawing the rest from reference TRBV5-1 and TRBJ1-2, the complete variable domain is KAGVTQTPRYLIKTRGQQVTLSCSPISGHRSVSWYQQTPGQGLQFLFEYFSETQRNKGNFPGRFSGRQFSNSRSEMNVSTLELGDSALYLCASSLVTGSRNYGYTFGSGTRLTVV.

This clonotype came up many times. The rearrangement uses TRBV29-1 and TRBJ2-7; 8 bases fit TRBD1. Germline V gives CDR1 SQVTM, CDR2 ANQGSEA. This CDR3 spans 16 amino acids. V was clipped by 6 bases and J by 5 bases; unmatched bases: 18. CDR3 sequence (DNA): TGCAGCGTGTCACAGGGAGGACAGGGTAAAGAGAACGAGCAGTACTTC. This gives the protein CSVSQGGQGKENEQYF.

This sequence joins TRBV7-2 and TRBJ2-7, with D tentatively TRBD2 (6 bases). CDR3 length equals 15 residues. V was cut by 1 base and J by 3 bases, with 13 bases left in between. Germline assignment: CDR1 SGHTA and CDR2 FQGNSA. The CDR3 DNA reads as TGTGCCAGCAGCTTAGTTCAGGGAGGTAACTACGAGCAGTACTTC. This codes for CASSLVQGGNYEQYF. Using reference TRBV7-2 and TRBJ2-7 for the parts outside the CDR3, the full variable domain is GAGVSQSPSNKVTEKGKDVELRCDPISGHTALYWYRQSLGQGLEFLIYFQGNSAPDKSGLPSDRFSAERTGGSVSTLTIQRTQQEDSAVYLCASSLVQGGNYEQYFGPGTRLTVT.

This clonotype came up many times. Germline and junction disagree at one end, which may indicate a read error. The chain uses TRBV2 and TRBJ1-1, with 9 positions matching TRBD1. The CDR3 runs to 15 residues. Germline loops: CDR1 SNHLY, CDR2 FYNNEI. The DNA for the CDR3 is TGTGCCAGCAGAGAAGTACAGGGGGCTGGCACTGAAGCTTTCTTT. Translating it yields CASREVQGAGTEAFF.

The chain couples TRBV12-3 or TRBV12-4 to TRBJ1-1, with 9 bases matching TRBD1. V trimming: 5 bases; J trimming: 4 bases; junction bases outside the gene matches: 5. This CDR3 spans 14 amino acids. CDR3: CASSASTGGTEAFF. CDR3 nucleotide sequence: TGTGCCAGCAGTGCCTCGACAGGGGGCACTGAAGCTTTCTTT.

The chain joins TRBV6-2 or TRBV6-3 to TRBJ2-7; possible D gene TRBD1, 6 bases. Germline V gene data show CDR1 as MNHEY and CDR2 as SVGEGT. The CDR3 totals 19 residues. V lost 2 bases and J lost 0, with 23 bases in between. CDR3 region: CASSYRQQRTARLSYEQYF. Here the CDR3 DNA reads TGTGCCAGCAGTTACCGCCAGCAACGGACAGCACGACTCTCCTACGAGCAGTACTTC.

This clonotype was detected ten times or more. This chain connects TRBV4-3 to TRBJ2-7; the match to TRBD1 covers 11 bases. The germline CDR1 and CDR2 sequences are LGHNA and YSLEER. CDR3 length equals 14 residues. V gave up 3 bases and J gave up 7 bases; unmatched junction bases: 5. CDR3 loop: CASSQDRGLGEQYF. The CDR3 DNA follows: TGCGCCAGCAGCCAGGACAGGGGGCTGGGGGAGCAGTACTTC.

This clonotype was observed many times. The CDR3 sequence is CASSHRYRGVGYEQYF. The CDR3 coding sequence is TGTGCCAGCAGTCACCGTTACAGGGGGGTAGGCTACGAGCAGTACTTC. The chain couples TRBV12-3 or TRBV12-4 to TRBJ2-7; 8 positions agree with TRBD1. CDR3 size: 16 residues. V was pared by 5 bases and J by 3 bases, with 12 bases of the junction left unmatched.

This clonotype was recorded many times. The V gene is TRBV6-2 or TRBV6-3, the J gene TRBJ1-1; D is ambiguous. CDR3 length: 13 amino acids. CDR1 is MNHEY, CDR2 SVGEGT, per germline. V lost 7 bases, J lost 1 base, and 10 bases lay in between. The CDR3 DNA follows: TGTGCCAGCATCAATTGGCAGAACACTGAAGCTTTCTTT. It translates to CASINWQNTEAFF.